This TCR beta chain was recorded in a study of radiotherapy plus CTLA-4 blockade in lung cancer. The wider study: Objective responses were recorded in about 18% of patients, with disease control recorded in approximately 34%.

CDR3 length: 15 residues. The V segment lost 3 bases and the J segment 3 bases; nucleotides outside the gene matches: 5. CDR1 is MDHEN and CDR2 is SYDVKM in the germline V gene. In the case of this clone: Its specificity is unknown.

Treatment of patients with chemo-refractory metastatic non-small-cell lung cancer consisted of focal radiation plus CTLA-4 blockade with ipilimumab. Measured with immunoSEQ multiplex PCR; TCRdb has only the in-frame clones, and not every one. The table lists over 85,000 clones, about four fifths of them singletons. Findings and limits, study-wide: Blood-borne expansion of tumor-derived TCR clones followed radiotherapy plus ipilimumab. Interferon-beta and early blood T cell clone dynamics reportedly predicted response best.

V and J are TRBV28 and TRBJ2-1, with 7 bases aligning to TRBD1. The clonotype was recovered from a human donor with non-small cell lung cancer that progressed on radiotherapy plus ipilimumab. The sample here was peripheral blood, taken from a patient treated with radiotherapy plus ipilimumab. In nucleotides, the CDR3 is TGTGCCAGCAGTTTTCGAGACAGGGACTACAATGAGCAGTTCTTC. This sequence encodes CASSFRDRDYNEQFF.